The present TCR beta chain was sequenced within a study of shared clonotypes between healthy human individuals. Sequenced by immunoSEQ multiplex PCR; TCRdb stores in-frame clones only, minus some. The table lists 2 million to 2.5 million clones, just under 95% of them singletons. Trimming removed 5 bases from V and 5 bases from J; junction bases left unmatched: 21. This CDR3 contains 19 residues. Germline V gene data show CDR1 as SGHAT and CDR2 as FQDESV (reference sequence). Sequencing input: naive CD4+ T cells from PBMCs. Documented subset: CD45RA+ positively selected. This TCR derives from a young man in good health. Some clones in this sample may be carry-over from other donors' samples. The chain combines TRBV11-1 with TRBJ2-7; 10 bases are shared with TRBD2. The CDR3 loop is CASSRTPPSGRASGDEQYF. The CDR3 nucleotides are TGTGCCAGCAGCCGGACCCCCCCCAGCGGGAGGGCCTCGGGGGACGAGCAGTACTTC.